Detailed here is one T cell receptor (beta chain). CDR3 size: 15 residues. CDR1 MDHEN and CDR2 SYDVKM come from the germline V gene. V was clipped by 2 bases and J by 0 bases, with 8 bases between them. Terminally differentiated effector memory CD45RA+ cells were excluded from the naive CD8 cells, which were CD45RO-negative and positively selected for CCR7. These data belong to a study of shared clonotypes between healthy human individuals. Data came from immunoSEQ multiplex PCR; TCRdb stores just in-frame clones and leaves some out. The sample gives 1.5 million to 2.5 million clones, over 85% of which show up once; 0.9% to 1.5% is in the top ten.

The receptor was derived from a man younger than 30 in good health. This sequence joins TRBV28 and TRBJ1-3, with no clear D. Sequenced: naive CD8+ T cells sorted from blood. For the CDR3, the DNA is TGTGCCAGCAGTTTAGAGTTTAGCTCTGGAAACACCATATATTTT. Translating it yields CASSLEFSSGNTIYF.